The 28 T cell receptor beta chains listed next were all sequenced from one sample in a study of T cells in localized non-small cell lung cancer. Data came from immunoSEQ multiplex PCR; TCRdb stores just in-frame clones and leaves some out. The table includes 25,000 to 30,000 clones, approximately 84% detected once. Here the sequenced sample was peripheral blood mononuclear cells, taken before any cancer treatment. The source is a man aged 40 to 69 with stage III lung adenocarcinoma.

The rearrangement links TRBV2 to TRBJ1-1; D gene unclear. This CDR3 has 13 amino acids. Germline CDR1 reads SNHLY; CDR2 reads FYNNEI. V was trimmed by 4 bases and J by 2 bases, leaving 8 bases between them. The CDR3 reads CASSAERNTEAFF. CDR3 nucleotide sequence: TGTGCCAGCAGTGCCGAGCGTAACACTGAAGCTTTCTTT.

The chain employs TRBV11-2 and TRBJ2-5; TRBD2 aligns across 10 bases. This CDR3 has 14 amino acids. Germline V gives CDR1 SGHAT, CDR2 FQNNGV. V lost 6 bases and J lost 4; bases outside the gene matches: 5. The CDR3 spells CASRYSGRGETQYF. CDR3 DNA sequence: TGTGCCAGCAGATACAGCGGGAGGGGAGAGACCCAGTACTTC.

This clone has a handful of counts. Other nucleotide sequences from this sample produce the same CDR3. The chain joins TRBV25-1 to TRBJ2-6; D possibly corresponds to TRBD2 (6 bases). V was pared by 2 bases and J by 4 bases, with 15 bases between. The germline gives CDR1 MGHDK, CDR2 SYGVNS. The CDR3 is made up of 17 amino acids. The CDR3 protein is CASSEGGGGTGANVLTF. Here the CDR3 DNA reads TGTGCCAGCAGTGAAGGTGGGGGAGGTACGGGGGCCAACGTCCTGACTTTC.

The sample holds one count of this clone. The chain couples TRBV29-1 to TRBJ1-2; D remains unclear. Deletions cut 4 bases from V and 3 bases from J, with 9 bases between. Germline V gene sequence: CDR1 SQVTM, CDR2 ANQGSEA. The CDR3 consists of 12 residues. This CDR3 reads CSVAGSDYGYTF. The CDR3 nucleotides read TGCAGCGTTGCGGGCTCGGACTATGGCTACACCTTC.

CDR3 bases: TGTGCCAGCAGCCCGCAGGGGAGTGAGCAGTTCTTC. As protein: CASSPQGSEQFF. The chain uses TRBV7-2 and TRBJ2-1; TRBD1 might be the D (6 bases). The germline V gene has CDR1 SGHTA and CDR2 FQGNSA. The CDR3 runs to 12 residues. Deletions cut 5 bases from V and 9 bases from J, with 11 bases between.

The V and J genes are TRBV6-4 and TRBJ1-5; 7 nucleotides agree with TRBD1. The V segment lost 6 bases and the J segment 5 bases; nucleotides outside the gene matches: 19. There are 18 residues in the CDR3. Germline assignment: CDR1 MRHNA and CDR2 SNTAGT. The CDR3 DNA follows: TGTGCCAGCAGGGGTCTTGCCCTGATGGGTAGGGGGCATCAGCCCCAGCATTTT. Translated, it gives CASRGLALMGRGHQPQHF.

The V call is TRBV4-1, the J call TRBJ2-2; D might be TRBD1 (5 bases). The CDR3 length is 15 residues. The V gene lost 3 bases and the J gene lost 5 bases, with 13 bases spanning the gap. The germline V gene has CDR1 MGHRA and CDR2 YSYEKL. The DNA for the CDR3 is TGCGCCAGCAGCCAGCAGGGTGTGGCGACCGGGGAGCTGTTTTTT. This gives the protein CASSQQGVATGELFF.

This chain connects TRBV19 to TRBJ2-5; the match to TRBD2 covers 7 bases. Looked up from germline, CDR1 is LNHDA and CDR2 is SQIVND (reference sequence). V shed 4 bases, J shed 7 bases, and the junction held 9 bases outside the gene matches. CDR3 size: 14 residues. The CDR3 region is CASSRQGPGGTQYF. The CDR3 DNA reads TGTGCCAGTAGTAGGCAAGGGCCGGGGGGGACCCAGTACTTC.

V gene TRBV28 combines with J gene TRBJ1-2; no firm D call. Trimming removed 5 bases at V and 6 bases at J, with 13 bases between. The CDR3 contains 13 residues. Germline V lookup: CDR1 MDHEN, CDR2 SYDVKM. The CDR3 sequence is CASSPGRTHGYTF. CDR3 bases: TGTGCCAGCAGTCCCGGCAGGACCCATGGCTACACCTTC.

The rearrangement uses TRBV5-5 and TRBJ1-2; D not certain. Germline CDR1 reads SGHKS; CDR2 reads YYEKEE (reference sequence). The V gene lost 8 bases and the J gene lost 0 bases, with 11 bases spanning the gap. The CDR3 is 13 amino acids. The CDR3 coding sequence is TGTGCCAGTACAGCAACCTCTAACTATGGCTACACCTTC. Its protein is CASTATSNYGYTF. Using reference TRBV5-5 and TRBJ1-2 for the parts outside the CDR3, the full variable domain is DAGVTQSPTHLIKTRGQQVTLRCSPISGHKSVSWYQQVLGQGPQFIFQYYEKEERGRGNFPDRFSARQFPNYSSELNVNALLLGDSALYLCASTATSNYGYTFGSGTRLTVV.

The chain recombines TRBV9 with TRBJ2-7; no clear D gene. The CDR3 is made up of 14 amino acids. Germline CDR1 is SGDLS and CDR2 is YYNGEE. V was trimmed by 4 bases and J by 0 bases, leaving 11 bases between them. CDR3 protein: CASSPMVSSYEQYF. In nucleotides, the CDR3 is TGTGCCAGCAGCCCCATGGTGAGCTCCTACGAGCAGTACTTC.

The CDR3 here is CASSHPYQPQHF. Here the CDR3 DNA reads TGTGCCAGCAGCCACCCTTATCAGCCCCAGCATTTT. The V call is TRBV7-4, the J call TRBJ1-5, with no clear D. The ends were cut back, 5 bases at V and 5 bases at J, with 7 bases in the middle. This CDR3 is built from 12 residues. The germline V gene has CDR1 SGHVT and CDR2 SQSDAQ.

V usage is TRBV6-1 and J usage is TRBJ2-7, with unresolved D. V was shortened by 10 bases and J by 2 bases, with 12 bases between the two germline ends. The CDR3 has 12 residues. Germline V lookup: CDR1 MNHNS, CDR2 SASEGT. The CDR3 sequence is CATTWQTYEQYF. DNA of the CDR3: TGTGCCACAACCTGGCAGACCTACGAGCAGTACTTC.

This chain links TRBV6-6 with TRBJ1-3, with D possibly matching TRBD1 (5 bases). Germline V lookup: CDR1 MNHNY, CDR2 SVGAGI (reference sequence). The CDR3 length is 14 residues. V was shortened by 7 bases and J by 3 bases, with 13 bases between the two germline ends. CDR3 in amino acids: CASIVTQGGNTIYF. In DNA, the CDR3 is TGTGCCAGCATTGTTACGCAGGGTGGAAACACCATATATTTT.

V is TRBV7-8 and J is TRBJ1-2, with D uncertain. Trimming took off 1 base at V and 7 bases at J, with 13 bases between the two ends. Germline-derived CDR1 and CDR2 are SGHVS and FQNEAQ. The CDR3 covers 14 residues. This CDR3 is CASSLDYQSFGYTF. The CDR3 bases are TGTGCCAGCAGCTTAGATTATCAGAGCTTTGGCTACACCTTC.

This clone was seen only once. This chain uses TRBV2 with TRBJ2-3; 11 bases map to TRBD2. V was pared by 6 bases and J by 5 bases, with 7 bases of the junction left unmatched. Per the germline V gene, CDR1 is SNHLY and CDR2 is FYNNEI. The CDR3 is 15 amino acids. The CDR3 loop is CASRDLAGGGDTQYF. CDR3 nucleotide sequence: TGTGCCAGCAGGGATTTAGCGGGAGGGGGAGATACGCAGTATTTT.

This clone was detected only a few times. This chain links TRBV11-2 with TRBJ1-1; no reliable D call. This CDR3 has 17 amino acids. V lost 7 bases and J lost 8, with 29 bases in between. Germline V gene lookup returns CDR1 SGHAT and CDR2 FQNNGV. The CDR3 protein is CASTSEPRQWIEGEAFF. CDR3 coding DNA: TGTGCCAGCACCTCCGAACCCAGGCAATGGATCGAGGGCGAAGCTTTCTTT. The full variable domain, with the rest looked up from reference TRBV11-2 and TRBJ1-1, is EAGVAQSPRYKIIEKRQSVAFWCNPISGHATLYWYQQILGQGPKLLIQFQNNGVVDDSQLPKDRFSAERLKGVDSTLKIQPAKLEDSAVYLCASTSEPRQWIEGEAFFGQGTRLTVV.

In DNA, the CDR3 is TGTGCCAGTATTGGTAGGGACGGGGCCTACAATGAGCAGTTCTTC. This codes for CASIGRDGAYNEQFF. This chain connects TRBV19 to TRBJ2-1, with D possibly called TRBD1 or TRBD2 (5 bases each). The CDR3 is made up of 15 amino acids. Trimming took 7 bases from V and 2 from J, leaving 15 bases between them. Germline V lookup: CDR1 LNHDA, CDR2 SQIVND (reference sequence).

This clone was observed once. The chain combines TRBV6-1 with TRBJ1-2; D not resolved. Germline V CDR1 and CDR2: MNHNS, SASEGT. Deletions cut 7 bases from V and 1 base from J, with 16 bases between. The CDR3 sequence is 15 residues long. The CDR3 is CASKGDLSDNYGYTF. In DNA form, the CDR3 reads TGTGCCAGCAAAGGCGACCTCTCCGATAACTATGGCTACACCTTC.

This clone has more than one count but fewer than ten. The CDR3 protein is CASSLEVLGTGELFF. The CDR3 nucleotides are TGCGCCAGCAGCTTGGAGGTGTTGGGCACCGGGGAGCTGTTTTTT. The chain employs TRBV5-1 and TRBJ2-2; the D is unclear. CDR1 is SGHRS and CDR2 is YFSETQ in the germline V gene. V dropped 0 bases and J dropped 4 bases, with 10 bases sitting between them. CDR3 length equals 15 residues.

The V and J genes are TRBV28 and TRBJ1-5; no clear D. The CDR3 is made up of 12 amino acids. Trimming took 3 bases from V and 5 from J, leaving 5 bases between them. Germline V CDR1 and CDR2: MDHEN, SYDVKM. CDR3 DNA sequence: TGTGCCAGCAGTTTTGCGGATCAGCCCCAGCATTTT. This sequence encodes CASSFADQPQHF. Full variable domain (remainder filled in from reference TRBV28 and TRBJ1-5): DVKVTQSSRYLVKRTGEKVFLECVQDMDHENMFWYRQDPGLGLRLIYFSYDVKMKEKGDIPEGYSVSREKKERFSLILESASTNQTSMYLCASSFADQPQHFGDGTRLSIL.

The chain has TRBV7-9 and TRBJ2-2; TRBD2 is a possible D gene (6 bases). Germline CDR1 SEHNR, CDR2 FQNEAQ (reference sequence). Trimming took 4 bases from V and 2 from J, leaving 8 bases between them. CDR3 length: 14 residues. The CDR3 nucleotides read TGTGCCAGCAGCTCGGGACTTAACACCGGGGAGCTGTTTTTT. Residues: CASSSGLNTGELFF.

Comment on this clone: This specimen includes other DNA sequences encoding the same CDR3. The rearrangement uses TRBV27 and TRBJ2-5; perhaps TRBD1 as D (7 bases). Trimming shortened V by 2 bases and J by 5 bases, and 15 bases separated the two germline ends. This CDR3 comprises 15 residues. Germline CDR1 reads MNHEY; CDR2 reads SMNVEV (reference sequence). The CDR3 region is CASSLDQGGQETQYF. The CDR3 DNA is TGTGCCAGCAGTTTAGATCAGGGGGGACAGGAGACCCAGTACTTC.

This clone was seen only a few times. V is TRBV5-1 and J is TRBJ2-3, with 8 nucleotides matching TRBD2. Germline lookup yields CDR1 SGHRS and CDR2 YFSETQ. The CDR3 extends over 15 amino acids. Losses at the gene ends were 4 bases for V and 4 bases for J; bases not matched to a gene: 8. DNA of the CDR3: TGCGCCAGCAGCCCCGGGGGGGTGAGCCCAGATACGCAGTATTTT. Translated, it gives CASSPGGVSPDTQYF.

This chain links TRBV6-5 with TRBJ2-2; 10 positions agree with TRBD1. V trimming: 2 bases; J trimming: 7 bases; junction bases outside the gene matches: 1. The CDR3 consists of 14 residues. Germline values: CDR1 MNHEY, CDR2 SVGAGI. The CDR3 sequence: CASSYGTGVGELFF. For the CDR3, the DNA is TGTGCCAGCAGTTACGGGACAGGGGTCGGGGAGCTGTTTTTT.

This clone came up a few times. The J gene is TRBJ2-5, the V gene TRBV6-1; TRBD1 is a possible D gene (6 bases). In germline, CDR1 is MNHNS, CDR2 SASEGT. The CDR3 has 13 residues. V lost 11 bases and J 0 bases, leaving 13 bases between the germline ends. The CDR3 bases are TGTGCCGGCTCTACAGGGAACCAAGAGACCCAGTACTTC. Protein sequence: CAGSTGNQETQYF.

The rearrangement links TRBV11-1 to TRBJ2-7; weak D call: TRBD1 (6 bases). The CDR3 is 15 amino acids. Germline values: CDR1 SGHAT, CDR2 FQDESV (reference sequence). V was clipped by 1 base and J by 2 bases, with 12 bases between them. This CDR3 is CASSLVGDTPYEQYF. The CDR3 coding sequence is TGTGCCAGCAGCTTAGTGGGGGACACCCCCTACGAGCAGTACTTC. Drawing the rest from reference TRBV11-1 and TRBJ2-7, the complete variable domain is EAEVAQSPRYKITEKSQAVAFWCDPISGHATLYWYRQILGQGPELLVQFQDESVVDDSQLPKDRFSAERLKGVDSTLKIQPAELGDSAMYLCASSLVGDTPYEQYFGPGTRLTVT.

The chain links TRBV4-2 to TRBJ1-5; a weak D match, TRBD1 (5 bases). Trimming pared 3 bases from V and 4 bases from J, leaving 10 bases between. Per the germline V gene, CDR1 is LGHNA and CDR2 is YNFKEQ. This CDR3 region has 14 residues. In DNA form, the CDR3 reads TGTGCCAGCAGCCAGGGGACGGCAAATCAGCCCCAGCATTTT. This translates into CASSQGTANQPQHF.